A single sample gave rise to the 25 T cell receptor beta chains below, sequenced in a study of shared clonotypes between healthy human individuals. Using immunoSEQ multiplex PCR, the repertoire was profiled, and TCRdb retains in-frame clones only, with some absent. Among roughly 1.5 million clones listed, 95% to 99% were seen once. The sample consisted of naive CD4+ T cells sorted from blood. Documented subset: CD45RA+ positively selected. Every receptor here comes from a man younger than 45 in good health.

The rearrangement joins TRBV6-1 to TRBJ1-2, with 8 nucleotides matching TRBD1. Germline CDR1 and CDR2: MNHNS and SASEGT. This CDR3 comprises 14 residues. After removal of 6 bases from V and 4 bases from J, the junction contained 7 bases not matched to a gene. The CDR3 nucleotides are TGTGCCAGCAGGCCGGGACAGGTTAGCTATGGCTACACCTTC. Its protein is CASRPGQVSYGYTF.

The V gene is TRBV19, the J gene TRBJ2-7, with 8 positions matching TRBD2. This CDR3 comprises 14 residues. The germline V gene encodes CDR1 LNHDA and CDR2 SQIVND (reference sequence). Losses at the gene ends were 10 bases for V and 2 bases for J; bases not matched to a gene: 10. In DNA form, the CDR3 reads TGTGCCACCTCCATAGCGGGAACTCCCTACGAGCAGTACTTC. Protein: CATSIAGTPYEQYF.

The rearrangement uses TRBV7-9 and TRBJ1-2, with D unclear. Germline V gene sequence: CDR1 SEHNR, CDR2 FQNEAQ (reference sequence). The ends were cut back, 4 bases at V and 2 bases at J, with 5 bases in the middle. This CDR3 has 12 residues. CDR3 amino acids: CASSSDNYGYTF. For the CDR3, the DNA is TGTGCCAGCAGCTCGGACAACTATGGCTACACCTTC.

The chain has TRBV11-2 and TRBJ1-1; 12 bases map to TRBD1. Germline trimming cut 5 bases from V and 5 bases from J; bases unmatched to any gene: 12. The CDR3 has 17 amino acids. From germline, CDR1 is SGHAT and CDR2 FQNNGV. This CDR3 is CASSHSGTGGGKTEAFF. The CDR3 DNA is TGTGCCAGCAGCCACTCCGGGACAGGGGGCGGGAAAACTGAAGCTTTCTTT.

CDR3 sequence (DNA): TGTGCCATCAGTGATTCCACAGGTTCCGAGCAGTACTTC. Residues: CAISDSTGSEQYF. The chain recombines TRBV10-3 with TRBJ2-7, with TRBD1 as a possible D gene (5 bases). V lost 3 bases to trimming and J lost 6 bases, with 12 bases between them. Germline CDR1 ENHRY, CDR2 SYGVKD. The CDR3 has 13 amino acids.

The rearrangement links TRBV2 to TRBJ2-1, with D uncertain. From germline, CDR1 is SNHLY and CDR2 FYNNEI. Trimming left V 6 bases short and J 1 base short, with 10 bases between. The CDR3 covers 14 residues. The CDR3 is CASSSDGSYNEQFF. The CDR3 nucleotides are TGTGCCAGCAGCTCAGACGGTTCCTACAATGAGCAGTTCTTC.

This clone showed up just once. The CDR3 here is CASRRVPNPGNTIYF. Here the CDR3 DNA reads TGTGCCAGCAGGCGGGTTCCAAACCCTGGAAACACCATATATTTT. The rearrangement links TRBV28 to TRBJ1-3; D gene unclear. Trimming cost V 6 bases and J 2 bases, with 14 bases left between them. This CDR3 has 15 amino acids. The germline gives CDR1 MDHEN, CDR2 SYDVKM.

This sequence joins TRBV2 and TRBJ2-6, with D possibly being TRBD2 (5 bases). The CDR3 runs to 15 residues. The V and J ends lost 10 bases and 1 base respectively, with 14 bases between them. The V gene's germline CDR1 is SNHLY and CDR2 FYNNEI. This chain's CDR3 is CATTFGVSGANVLTF. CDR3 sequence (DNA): TGTGCCACGACATTCGGGGTTTCTGGGGCCAACGTCCTGACTTTC.

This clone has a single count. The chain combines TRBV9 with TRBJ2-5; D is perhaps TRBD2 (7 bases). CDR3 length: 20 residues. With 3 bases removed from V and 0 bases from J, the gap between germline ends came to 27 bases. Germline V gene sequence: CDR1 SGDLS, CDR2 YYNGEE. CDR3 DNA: TGTGCCAGCAGCGCCCGTAGTTACCCCGGGGGGCTCAGGGACCAAGAGACCCAGTACTTC. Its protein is CASSARSYPGGLRDQETQYF.

CDR3: CASSPGQGSEQYF. In nucleotides, the CDR3 is TGTGCCAGCAGCCCGGGACAGGGTAGCGAGCAGTACTTC. This chain uses TRBV2 with TRBJ2-7; 9 nucleotides align to TRBD1. The V segment lost 6 bases and the J segment 6 bases; nucleotides outside the gene matches: 6. This CDR3 is 13 amino acids long. Germline V CDR1 and CDR2: SNHLY, FYNNEI.

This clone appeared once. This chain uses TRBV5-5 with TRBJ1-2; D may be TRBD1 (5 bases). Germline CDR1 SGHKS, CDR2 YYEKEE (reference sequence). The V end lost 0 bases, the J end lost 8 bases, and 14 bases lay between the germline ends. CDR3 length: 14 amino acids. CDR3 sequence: CASSLEQGNLGYTF. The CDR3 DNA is TGTGCCAGCAGCTTGGAGCAGGGTAACTTAGGCTACACCTTC.

CDR3 sequence: CASGRDSRTDTQYF. CDR3 nucleotides: TGTGCCAGCGGGAGGGACAGCCGCACAGATACGCAGTATTTT. The J gene is TRBJ2-3, the V gene TRBV27; either TRBD1 or TRBD2 may fit D (7 bases each). Germline CDR1 MNHEY, CDR2 SMNVEV (reference sequence). Trimming stripped 8 bases from V and 1 base from J, with 13 bases between. This CDR3 comprises 14 residues.

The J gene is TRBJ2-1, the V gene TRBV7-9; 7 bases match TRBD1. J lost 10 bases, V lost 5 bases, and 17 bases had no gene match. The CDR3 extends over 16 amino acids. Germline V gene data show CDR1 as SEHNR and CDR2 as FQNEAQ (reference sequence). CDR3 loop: CASSMTGTASIGEQFF. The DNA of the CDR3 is TGTGCCAGCAGCATGACCGGGACAGCCAGTATCGGGGAGCAGTTCTTC.

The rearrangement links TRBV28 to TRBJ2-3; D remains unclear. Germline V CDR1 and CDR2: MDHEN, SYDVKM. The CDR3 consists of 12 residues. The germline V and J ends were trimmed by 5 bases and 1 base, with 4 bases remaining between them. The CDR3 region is CASSPGTDTQYF. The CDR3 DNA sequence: TGTGCCAGCAGTCCCGGCACAGATACGCAGTATTTT.

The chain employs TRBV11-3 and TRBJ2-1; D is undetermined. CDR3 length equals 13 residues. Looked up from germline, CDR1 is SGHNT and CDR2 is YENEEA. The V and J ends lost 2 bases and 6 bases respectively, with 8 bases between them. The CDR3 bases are TGTGCCAGCAGCTTAAGACATTCCAATGAGCAGTTCTTC. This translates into CASSLRHSNEQFF. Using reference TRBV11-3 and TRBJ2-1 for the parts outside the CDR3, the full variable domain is EAGVVQSPRYKIIEKKQPVAFWCNPISGHNTLYWYLQNLGQGPELLIRYENEEAVDDSQLPKDRFSAERLKGVDSTLKIQPAELGDSAVYLCASSLRHSNEQFFGPGTRLTVL.

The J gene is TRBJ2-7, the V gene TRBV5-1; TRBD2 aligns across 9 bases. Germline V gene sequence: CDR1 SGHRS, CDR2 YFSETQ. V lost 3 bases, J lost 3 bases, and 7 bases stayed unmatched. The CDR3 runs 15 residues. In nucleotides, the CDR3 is TGCGCCAGCAGCTCATTAGCGGGAGCGAACTACGAGCAGTACTTC. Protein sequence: CASSSLAGANYEQYF.

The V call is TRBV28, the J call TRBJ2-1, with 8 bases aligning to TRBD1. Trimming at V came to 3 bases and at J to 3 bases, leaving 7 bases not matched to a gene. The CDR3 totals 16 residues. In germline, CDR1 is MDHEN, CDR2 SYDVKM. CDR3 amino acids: CASSLGAGGLYNEQFF. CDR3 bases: TGTGCCAGCAGTTTGGGAGCAGGGGGCCTCTACAATGAGCAGTTCTTC.

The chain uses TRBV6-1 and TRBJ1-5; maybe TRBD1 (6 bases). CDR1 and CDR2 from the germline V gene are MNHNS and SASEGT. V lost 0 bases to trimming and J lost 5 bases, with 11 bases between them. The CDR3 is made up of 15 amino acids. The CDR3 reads CASSEAGGRHQPQHF. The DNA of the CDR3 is TGTGCCAGCAGTGAAGCCGGGGGGCGACATCAGCCCCAGCATTTT.

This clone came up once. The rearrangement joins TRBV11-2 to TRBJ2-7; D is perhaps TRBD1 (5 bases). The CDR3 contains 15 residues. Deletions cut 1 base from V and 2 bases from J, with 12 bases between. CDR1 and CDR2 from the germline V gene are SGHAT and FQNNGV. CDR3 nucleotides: TGTGCCAGCAGCTTAGTTTTGAAGGGGCCCTACGAGCAGTACTTC. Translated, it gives CASSLVLKGPYEQYF.

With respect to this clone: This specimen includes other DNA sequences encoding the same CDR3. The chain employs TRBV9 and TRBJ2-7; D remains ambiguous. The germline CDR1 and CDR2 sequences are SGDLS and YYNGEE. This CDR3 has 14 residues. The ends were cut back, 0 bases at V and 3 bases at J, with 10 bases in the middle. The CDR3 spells CASSVGGSSYEQYF. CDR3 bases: TGTGCCAGCAGCGTAGGCGGCAGTAGCTACGAGCAGTACTTC.

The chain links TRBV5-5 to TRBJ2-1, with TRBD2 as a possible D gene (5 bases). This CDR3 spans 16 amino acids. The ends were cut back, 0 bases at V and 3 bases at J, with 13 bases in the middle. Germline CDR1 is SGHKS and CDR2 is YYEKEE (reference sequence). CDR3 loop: CASSLDGLALYNEQFF. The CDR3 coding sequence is TGTGCCAGCAGCTTGGACGGGCTAGCTCTCTACAATGAGCAGTTCTTC. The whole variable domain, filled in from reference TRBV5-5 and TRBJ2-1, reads DAGVTQSPTHLIKTRGQQVTLRCSPISGHKSVSWYQQVLGQGPQFIFQYYEKEERGRGNFPDRFSARQFPNYSSELNVNALLLGDSALYLCASSLDGLALYNEQFFGPGTRLTVL.

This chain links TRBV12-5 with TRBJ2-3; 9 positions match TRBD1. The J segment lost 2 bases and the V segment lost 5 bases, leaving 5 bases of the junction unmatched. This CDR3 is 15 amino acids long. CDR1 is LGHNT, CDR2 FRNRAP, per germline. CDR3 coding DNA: TGTGCTAGTGGTCCCGGGACAGGGTTCACAGATACGCAGTATTTT. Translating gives CASGPGTGFTDTQYF.

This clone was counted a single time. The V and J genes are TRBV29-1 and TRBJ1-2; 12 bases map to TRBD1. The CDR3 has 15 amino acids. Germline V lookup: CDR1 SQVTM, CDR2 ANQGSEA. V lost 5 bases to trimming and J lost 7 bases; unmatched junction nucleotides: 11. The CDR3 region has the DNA TGCAGCGTTTACCGGACCGGGACAGGGGGCATTGGCTACACCTTC. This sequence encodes CSVYRTGTGGIGYTF.

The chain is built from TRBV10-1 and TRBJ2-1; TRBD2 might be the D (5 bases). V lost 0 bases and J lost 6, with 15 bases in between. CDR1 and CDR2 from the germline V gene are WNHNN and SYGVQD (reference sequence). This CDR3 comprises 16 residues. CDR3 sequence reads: CASSESGPLGSNEQFF. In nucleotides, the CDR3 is TGCGCCAGCAGTGAGTCCGGGCCGTTAGGGAGCAATGAGCAGTTCTTC.

CDR3: CASSHKVPSLQVQNTEAFF. DNA of the CDR3: TGCGCCAGCAGCCACAAAGTCCCCTCATTACAGGTCCAGAACACTGAAGCTTTCTTT. The chain uses TRBV4-1 and TRBJ1-1; a possible D gene is TRBD1 (5 bases). The CDR3 sequence is 19 residues long. The ends were cut back, 3 bases at V and 1 base at J, with 24 bases in the middle. CDR1 and CDR2 (germline): MGHRA, YSYEKL.